The clone carrying this TCR beta chain was seen a single time. This specimen comes from a study of blood T cell repertoires in COVID-19. TCRdb's table, derived via immunoSEQ multiplex PCR, lists solely in-frame clones and lacks some. The sample includes approximately 94,000 clones, 70% to 90% seen only once; the top ten take approximately 5.3%. This TCR was sampled from a human donor in a cohort sampled during active COVID-19. The specimen was peripheral blood.

CDR3 sequence: CASSPTATLAKNIQYF. DNA of the CDR3: TGTGCCAGCAGCCCGACAGCAACCCTAGCCAAAAACATTCAGTACTTC. V and J are TRBV2 and TRBJ2-4; D possibly corresponds to TRBD1 (5 bases). V was pared by 6 bases and J by 0 bases, with 15 bases between. The length of the CDR3 is 16 residues. The germline V gene encodes CDR1 SNHLY and CDR2 FYNNEI.